The clone carrying this T cell receptor (beta chain) has just a few counts. Its antigen is not identified. This record comes from a study of regulatory T cells in long-lasting Graves disease. Study findings and constraints: TCR diversity was lower in persistent Graves' patients than in newly diagnosed ones.

Time point: persistent/refractory GD, antithyroid drugs over 5 years with positive TRAb. After RNA was extracted from PBMCs, the TCR library was made from it. Patient provenance is recorded as an endocrinology department in Xi'an, China. Arm-PCR with iRepertoire HTBI primers amplified the CDR3 regions for these TCR beta libraries. TCRdb redid the calling of the multiplex PCR reads with MiXCR, one entry per CDR3 protein. Of around 460,000 distinct CDR3 sequences listed, 22% were seen once; the top ten hold roughly 13%. In germline, CDR1 is LNHDA, CDR2 SQIVND (reference sequence). The CDR3 has 14 amino acids. V was trimmed by 3 bases and J by 0 bases, leaving 8 bases between them.

This TCR derives from a female donor with Graves disease. This chain links TRBV19 with TRBJ1-2; D remains unclear. The specimen was peripheral blood mononuclear cells (PBMCs), collected when the disease was refractory, from a patient treated with antithyroid drugs. Here the CDR3 reads CASSIAEANYGYTF. In DNA, the CDR3 is TGTGCCAGTAGTATCGCGGAGGCTAACTATGGCTACACCTTC.